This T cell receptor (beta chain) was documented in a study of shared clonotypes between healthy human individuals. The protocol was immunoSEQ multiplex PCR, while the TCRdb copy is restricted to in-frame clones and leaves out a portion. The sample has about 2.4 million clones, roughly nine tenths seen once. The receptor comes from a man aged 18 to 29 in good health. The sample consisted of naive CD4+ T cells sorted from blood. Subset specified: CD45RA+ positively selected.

In DNA, the CDR3 is TGCGCCAGCAGCTTGGCCTTGTACGGTTCCTACAATGAGCAGTTCTTC. It is translated as CASSLALYGSYNEQFF. V gene TRBV5-1 combines with J gene TRBJ2-1; D gene ambiguous. The CDR3 is 16 amino acids. The V gene's germline CDR1 is SGHRS and CDR2 YFSETQ. V lost 0 bases and J 1 base, leaving 11 bases between the germline ends.